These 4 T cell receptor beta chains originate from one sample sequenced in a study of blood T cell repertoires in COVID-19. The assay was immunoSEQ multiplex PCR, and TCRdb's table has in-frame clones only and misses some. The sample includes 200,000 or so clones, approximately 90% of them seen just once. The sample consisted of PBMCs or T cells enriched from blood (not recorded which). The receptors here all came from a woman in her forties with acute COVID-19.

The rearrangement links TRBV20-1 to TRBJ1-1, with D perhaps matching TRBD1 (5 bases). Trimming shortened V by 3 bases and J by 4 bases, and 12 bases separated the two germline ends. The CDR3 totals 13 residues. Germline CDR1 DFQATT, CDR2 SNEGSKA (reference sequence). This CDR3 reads CSASTGLSTEAFF. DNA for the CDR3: TGCAGTGCTAGTACAGGACTAAGCACTGAAGCTTTCTTT.

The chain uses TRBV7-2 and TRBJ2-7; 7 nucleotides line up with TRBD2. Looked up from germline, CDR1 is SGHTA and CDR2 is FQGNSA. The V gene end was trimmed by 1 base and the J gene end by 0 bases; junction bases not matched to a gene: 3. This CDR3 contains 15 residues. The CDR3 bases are TGTGCCAGCAGCTTAGGGAGCGGGACCTCCTACGAGCAGTACTTC. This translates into CASSLGSGTSYEQYF.

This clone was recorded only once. The CDR3: CASSSKHGSTDTQYF. CDR3 nucleotide sequence: TGTGCCAGCAGCTCCAAGCACGGGAGCACAGATACGCAGTATTTT. The chain uses TRBV9 and TRBJ2-3; D is unclear. Germline V gene data show CDR1 as SGDLS and CDR2 as YYNGEE. This CDR3 spans 15 amino acids. V dropped 4 bases and J dropped 0 bases, with 12 bases sitting between them.

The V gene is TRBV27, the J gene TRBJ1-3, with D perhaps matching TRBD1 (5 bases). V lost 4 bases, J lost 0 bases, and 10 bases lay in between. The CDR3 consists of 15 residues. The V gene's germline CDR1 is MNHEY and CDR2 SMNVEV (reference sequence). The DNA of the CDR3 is TGTGCCAGCAGTTCTACAGGAGTCTCTGGAAACACCATATATTTT. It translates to CASSSTGVSGNTIYF.